This T cell receptor (beta chain) was sequenced in a study of blood T cell repertoires in COVID-19. CDR1 and CDR2 from the germline V gene are SQVTM and ANQGSEA. The CDR3 covers 14 residues. V was cut by 7 bases and J by 0 bases, with 15 bases left in between. Sequenced by immunoSEQ multiplex PCR; TCRdb stores in-frame clones only, minus some. The data show hundreds of thousands of clones, with under 90% seen just once and almost 9.5% held by the top ten. The chain has TRBV29-1 and TRBJ1-1; D call uncertain. This sequence was found in a woman aged 25-40 years who had recovered from COVID-19. What was sequenced was PBMCs or T cells enriched from blood (not recorded which). The CDR3 region is CSARTVGMNTEAFF. In DNA, the CDR3 is TGCAGCGCTCGGACTGTGGGCATGAACACTGAAGCTTTCTTT.